The entry that follows covers one T cell receptor beta chain sequence. The antigen is unknown. Expansion with viral peptide pools was applied to antigen-specific CD4+ T cells by the ViraFEST assay prior to sequencing. Isolating CD4+ T cells followed less than 12 days of culture. Each participant was given two doses of one vaccine (BNT162b2 or mRNA-1273). The vaccine recipients had no prior SARS-CoV-2 infection, with negative nucleocapsid antibodies. A few million PBMC per well were cultured with approximately 9 IU/ml IL-2 and roughly 11 ug/ml peptides. These data come from a study of vaccination effects on CD4 cells after COVID-19. The overall study: Post-vaccine draws lagged the second dose by a median of 72 days.

Clones were read by immunoSEQ multiplex PCR, and TCRdb kept only the in-frame ones, dropping some. Counted here are 25,000 to 30,000 clones, around 74% occurring once; the ten biggest clones make up around a sixth. Notes on the study in general: Infection-derived and vaccine-derived clones contracted markedly late after vaccination.

Germline CDR1 is MNHNY and CDR2 is SVGAGI (reference sequence). The CDR3 has 17 residues. Germline trimming cut 5 bases from V and 3 bases from J; bases unmatched to any gene: 9. This chain uses TRBV6-6 with TRBJ2-2, with TRBD2 identical over 10 bases. Material: CD4+ T cells from PBMCs cultured with HCoV-OC43 spike peptides, obtained after COVID-19 vaccination. Subset: HCoV-OC43 spike overlapping peptide pool stimulation. This TCR derives from a human donor who received a COVID-19 vaccine. CDR3 bases: TGTGCCAGCAGTCGTTACGGGACTAGCGTTCACACCGGGGAGCTGTTTTTT. This gives the protein CASSRYGTSVHTGELFF.